This T cell receptor (beta chain) was profiled in a study of shared clonotypes between healthy human individuals. This CDR3 region has 13 residues. Germline V CDR1 and CDR2: MNHEY, SVGAGI. Only CD45RO-negative cells positively selected for CCR7 counted as naive CD8 cells, so terminally differentiated effector memory CD45RA+ cells were excluded. Data came from immunoSEQ multiplex PCR; TCRdb stores just in-frame clones and leaves some out. The table includes around 2,000,000 clones, about 95% detected once. This clone was seen only once. One end of the junction varies from germline; a read error may be responsible.

This sequence was found in a man younger than 35 in good health. The V and J genes are TRBV6-5 and TRBJ1-2; a possible D gene is TRBD1 (6 bases). The sample taken for sequencing was naive CD8+ T cells sorted from blood. This chain's CDR3 is CASGYRDNYGYTF. The CDR3 bases are TGTGCCAGCGGTTACAGGGACAACTATGGCTACACCTTC.